What follows are 30 T cell receptor beta chains derived from one specimen sequenced in a study of blood T cell repertoires in COVID-19. TCRdb's table, derived via immunoSEQ multiplex PCR, lists solely in-frame clones and lacks some. The sample holds 150,000 to 200,000 clones, 80% to 95% seen once. Sequencing input: peripheral blood. The receptors stem from a woman aged 60 to 75 with COVID-19, enrolled during active disease.

The V gene is TRBV4-3, the J gene TRBJ2-3, with TRBD2 as a possible D gene (6 bases). This CDR3 spans 17 amino acids. With 2 bases removed from V and 1 base from J, the gap between germline ends came to 16 bases. The germline V gene has CDR1 LGHNA and CDR2 YSLEER. CDR3 sequence: CASSQLIGTLGTDTQYF. CDR3 bases: TGCGCCAGCAGCCAACTTATCGGGACTCTAGGCACAGATACGCAGTATTTT.

This chain uses TRBV10-3 with TRBJ1-1; TRBD1 agrees at 7 bases. V was pared by 3 bases and J by 1 base, with 5 bases of the junction left unmatched. The CDR3 length is 15 residues. Germline CDR1 is ENHRY and CDR2 is SYGVKD. CDR3 protein: CAISDTGERNTEAFF. DNA for the CDR3: TGTGCCATCAGTGATACAGGGGAGAGGAACACTGAAGCTTTCTTT.

The chain links TRBV2 to TRBJ2-7; D unresolved. This CDR3 has 11 amino acids. Germline assignment: CDR1 SNHLY and CDR2 FYNNEI. Between the trimmed V and J ends, which lost 3 bases and 2 bases, there was a span of 2 bases. The CDR3 loop reads CASSDTYEQYF. The CDR3 DNA reads TGTGCCAGCAGTGACACCTACGAGCAGTACTTC.

The CDR3 DNA reads TGCGCCAGCAGCCAAGTACGGACAGGTTATGGCTACACCTTC. This encodes CASSQVRTGYGYTF. The V call is TRBV4-3, the J call TRBJ1-2; 7 nucleotides line up with TRBD1. CDR3 length: 14 residues. Trimming at V came to 1 base and at J to 5 bases, leaving 4 bases not matched to a gene. Germline lookup yields CDR1 LGHNA and CDR2 YSLEER.

The chain is built from TRBV6-1 and TRBJ2-7; 8 bases match TRBD1. The V gene's germline CDR1 is MNHNS and CDR2 SASEGT. The CDR3 totals 15 residues. The J segment lost 1 base and the V segment lost 1 base, leaving 3 bases of the junction unmatched. For the CDR3, the DNA is TGTGCCAGCAGTGAAGTGACAGGGGCTTCCTACGAGCAGTACTTC. The encoded protein is CASSEVTGASYEQYF.

This chain links TRBV5-4 with TRBJ1-6; D may be TRBD1 (5 bases). The CDR3 covers 15 residues. The ends were cut back, 0 bases at V and 9 bases at J, with 13 bases in the middle. Germline V gives CDR1 SGHNT, CDR2 YYREEE (reference sequence). The CDR3 loop is CASSLAGGLTSPLHF. The CDR3 DNA follows: TGTGCCAGCAGCTTGGCCGGGGGGTTAACTTCACCCCTCCACTTT. Filled out from reference TRBV5-4 and TRBJ1-6, the complete variable domain reads ETGVTQSPTHLIKTRGQQVTLRCSSQSGHNTVSWYQQALGQGPQFIFQYYREEENGRGNFPPRFSGLQFPNYSSELNVNALELDDSALYLCASSLAGGLTSPLHFGNGTRLTVT.

There are a few counts of this clone. The V gene is TRBV19, the J gene TRBJ1-3; a possible D gene is TRBD1 (6 bases). The germline V gene encodes CDR1 LNHDA and CDR2 SQIVND (reference sequence). Deletions cut 6 bases from V and 4 bases from J, with 19 bases between. This CDR3 is built from 16 residues. CDR3 sequence (DNA): TGTGCCAGTAGCATGGATGGGGGCTTGCTAGGAAACACCATATATTTT. Protein sequence: CASSMDGGLLGNTIYF.

The chain recombines TRBV19 with TRBJ2-7, with D unclear. The CDR3 consists of 12 residues. The germline V and J ends were trimmed by 5 bases and 1 base, with 6 bases remaining between them. Looked up from germline, CDR1 is LNHDA and CDR2 is SQIVND (reference sequence). This CDR3 reads CASSGRSYEQYF. CDR3 nucleotide sequence: TGTGCCAGTAGTGGTCGGTCCTACGAGCAGTACTTC.

The chain couples TRBV7-2 to TRBJ1-5; 7 bases fit TRBD1. Germline CDR1 is SGHTA and CDR2 is FQGNSA. Trimming took 5 bases from V and 4 from J; bases not matched to a gene: 8. The CDR3 runs to 15 residues. CDR3 residues: CASSPTAGGNQPQHF. In nucleotides, the CDR3 is TGTGCCAGCAGCCCGACCGCAGGGGGGAATCAGCCCCAGCATTTT.

The V call is TRBV12-5, the J call TRBJ2-1; D is ambiguous. V dropped 0 bases and J dropped 0 bases, with 9 bases sitting between them. This CDR3 comprises 16 residues. CDR1 LGHNT and CDR2 FRNRAP come from the germline V gene. The CDR3 here is CASGLVFASSYNEQFF. CDR3 coding DNA: TGTGCTAGTGGTTTGGTATTTGCGAGCTCCTACAATGAGCAGTTCTTC.

The V and J genes are TRBV30 and TRBJ1-4; D gene ambiguous. V was shortened by 0 bases and J by 4 bases, with 6 bases between the two germline ends. CDR3 size: 13 residues. Per the germline V gene, CDR1 is GTSNPN and CDR2 is SVGIG (reference sequence). The DNA of the CDR3 is TGTGCCTGGAGTGTACTTTTTAATGAAAAACTGTTTTTT. It codes for CAWSVLFNEKLFF.

The V call is TRBV7-8, the J call TRBJ1-2, with D tentatively TRBD1 (5 bases). CDR3 length: 15 residues. Germline lookup yields CDR1 SGHVS and CDR2 FQNEAQ. Trimming cost V 5 bases and J 6 bases, with 19 bases left between them. CDR3 amino acids: CASSPNGPGEDGYTF. The CDR3 nucleotides are TGTGCCAGCAGCCCAAATGGTCCGGGGGAGGATGGCTACACCTTC.

The genes are TRBV19 and TRBJ1-1, with 7 bases that match TRBD1. Trimming took 3 bases from V and 1 from J; bases not matched to a gene: 2. The CDR3 covers 14 residues. The germline V gene has CDR1 LNHDA and CDR2 SQIVND (reference sequence). The DNA of the CDR3 is TGTGCCAGTAGTATCTGGGACAGGAACACTGAAGCTTTCTTT. It yields the protein CASSIWDRNTEAFF.

The rearrangement links TRBV6-2 or TRBV6-3 to TRBJ1-3; D call uncertain. Per germline, CDR1 MNHEY and CDR2 SVGEGT. The ends were cut back, 2 bases at V and 0 bases at J, with 14 bases in the middle. CDR3 length equals 17 residues. CDR3 coding DNA: TGTGCCAGCAGTTACGGAAGGAGAAGGATCTCTGGAAACACCATATATTTT. Protein product: CASSYGRRRISGNTIYF.

V gene TRBV4-3 combines with J gene TRBJ2-4; D is undetermined. Germline CDR1 reads LGHNA; CDR2 reads YSLEER. The ends were cut back, 2 bases at V and 5 bases at J, with 7 bases in the middle. This CDR3 has 13 amino acids. CDR3 protein: CASSQTLQNIQYF. CDR3 in DNA: TGCGCCAGCAGCCAAACTCTCCAAAACATTCAGTACTTC.

V is TRBV18 and J is TRBJ2-5, with D maybe TRBD2 (5 bases). The CDR3 contains 15 residues. Per the germline V gene, CDR1 is KGHSH and CDR2 is LQKENI. Trimming took 0 bases from V and 1 from J, leaving 9 bases between them. The CDR3: CASSPPSGGQETQYF. In DNA, the CDR3 is TGTGCCAGCTCACCACCGTCTGGAGGCCAAGAGACCCAGTACTTC.

The rearrangement joins TRBV6-2 or TRBV6-3 to TRBJ1-5; 7 bases fit TRBD1. The CDR3 runs to 14 residues. With 4 bases clipped from V and 8 bases from J, the junction kept 8 bases outside the gene matches. The germline gives CDR1 MNHEY, CDR2 SVGEGT. The CDR3 DNA reads as TGTGCCAGCAGTTTCGGACAGGTAGGCGAGCCCCAGCATTTT. Its protein is CASSFGQVGEPQHF.

In DNA, the CDR3 is TGTGCCAGCAGCTTGGTGGGGGCTGGGTACAATGAGCAGTTCTTC. Translating gives CASSLVGAGYNEQFF. J is TRBJ2-1 and V is TRBV5-4; D is possibly TRBD1 (6 bases). The V end lost 0 bases, the J end lost 4 bases, and 11 bases lay between the germline ends. The CDR3 has 15 amino acids. Germline CDR1 is SGHNT and CDR2 is YYREEE (reference sequence).

V gene TRBV6-2 or TRBV6-3 combines with J gene TRBJ2-7, with D unclear. The CDR3 sequence is 13 residues long. Trimming took 2 bases from V and 3 from J, leaving 8 bases between them. In germline, CDR1 is MNHEY, CDR2 SVGEGT. The CDR3 reads CASSYTENYEQYF. The CDR3 DNA reads as TGTGCCAGCAGTTACACAGAAAACTACGAGCAGTACTTC.

The CDR3 DNA reads TGTGCCAGCAGCTTGACTAATACTAAAGCTTTCTTT. It encodes CASSLTNTKAFF. This sequence joins TRBV5-6 and TRBJ1-1; no clear D gene. V was trimmed by 1 base and J by 9 bases, leaving 10 bases between them. Per germline, CDR1 SGHDT and CDR2 YYEEEE. The CDR3 covers 12 residues.

The J gene is TRBJ1-2, the V gene TRBV5-8, with 9 positions matching TRBD1. V lost 3 bases and J lost 8; bases outside the gene matches: 11. Per germline, CDR1 SGHTS and CDR2 YDEGEE. The CDR3 length is 15 residues. The CDR3 is CASSYFVQGALGYTF. The CDR3 DNA is TGTGCCAGCAGCTACTTTGTACAGGGGGCGCTGGGCTACACCTTC.

The chain uses TRBV18 and TRBJ2-1; 11 nucleotides agree with TRBD2. Germline V CDR1 and CDR2: KGHSH, LQKENI. There are 20 residues in the CDR3. The V and J ends lost 5 bases and 0 bases, in that order; junction bases with no gene match: 15. The CDR3 protein is CASSETTLAGGRSSYNEQFF. The CDR3 coding sequence is TGTGCCAGCTCAGAGACGACTCTAGCGGGGGGCCGTAGCTCCTACAATGAGCAGTTCTTC.

The chain has TRBV19 and TRBJ2-1; 9 bases match TRBD2. Looked up from germline, CDR1 is LNHDA and CDR2 is SQIVND (reference sequence). V was pared by 6 bases and J by 8 bases, with 14 bases of the junction left unmatched. This CDR3 region has 16 residues. The CDR3 bases are TGTGCCAGTAGCCCAGGGCGGCTAGCGGGGTTGTATGAGCAGTTCTTC. It encodes CASSPGRLAGLYEQFF. The whole variable domain, filled in from reference TRBV19 and TRBJ2-1, reads DGGITQSPKYLFRKEGQNVTLSCEQNLNHDAMYWYRQDPGQGLRLIYYSQIVNDFQKGDIAEGYSVSREKKESFPLTVTSAQKNPTAFYLCASSPGRLAGLYEQFFGPGTRLTVL.

In this sample, this clone turned up once. The chain links TRBV11-3 to TRBJ1-2, with D perhaps TRBD1 (6 bases). This CDR3 is built from 16 residues. Trimming shortened V by 5 bases and J by 4 bases, and 20 bases separated the two germline ends. The V gene's germline CDR1 is SGHNT and CDR2 YENEEA. Here the CDR3 DNA reads TGTGCCAGCAGCAACAGCCCGGGACAATCAGCCTATGGCTACACCTTC. Its translation: CASSNSPGQSAYGYTF.

This chain uses TRBV3-1 (or the pseudogene TRBV3-2) with TRBJ2-2; D remains unclear. Germline-derived CDR1 and CDR2 are LGHDT and YNNKEL (reference sequence). The CDR3 runs 16 residues. V lost 1 base and J lost 3, with 12 bases in between. Here the CDR3 reads CASSQVSTAHTGELFF. DNA for the CDR3: TGTGCCAGCAGCCAAGTATCTACAGCTCACACCGGGGAGCTGTTTTTT.

This clone was seen just once. This chain uses TRBV28 with TRBJ1-1; no firm D call. CDR1 and CDR2 from the germline V gene are MDHEN and SYDVKM. CDR3 length: 12 amino acids. Trimming removed 5 bases from V and 5 bases from J, with 9 bases in between. The CDR3 region has the DNA TGTGCCAGCAGTCTCCCCCTGACTGAAGCTTTCTTT. As protein: CASSLPLTEAFF. Drawing the rest from reference TRBV28 and TRBJ1-1, the complete variable domain is DVKVTQSSRYLVKRTGEKVFLECVQDMDHENMFWYRQDPGLGLRLIYFSYDVKMKEKGDIPEGYSVSREKKERFSLILESASTNQTSMYLCASSLPLTEAFFGQGTRLTVV.

The V and J genes are TRBV27 and TRBJ1-2, with 8 positions matching TRBD1. There are 14 residues in the CDR3. CDR1 is MNHEY, CDR2 SMNVEV, per germline (reference sequence). V lost 3 bases to trimming and J lost 6 bases; unmatched junction nucleotides: 6. The CDR3 nucleotides are TGTGCCAGCAGTTTGGAAGGCAGGGGGCATGGCTACACCTTC. It translates to CASSLEGRGHGYTF.

This chain uses TRBV5-1 with TRBJ1-6, with D perhaps matching TRBD1 (5 bases). The germline CDR1 and CDR2 sequences are SGHRS and YFSETQ. The V end lost 0 bases, the J end lost 9 bases, and 16 bases lay between the germline ends. The CDR3 loop spans 16 amino acids. The CDR3 is CASSLETAVGGSPLHF. The CDR3 DNA follows: TGCGCCAGCAGCTTGGAGACCGCGGTCGGGGGTTCACCCCTCCACTTT.

This clone has just one count. The genes are TRBV7-8 and TRBJ2-3; 11 nucleotides agree with TRBD2. V dropped 5 bases and J dropped 0; count of bases not matched to a gene: 4. The CDR3 is 16 residues long. The germline CDR1 and CDR2 sequences are SGHVS and FQNEAQ. CDR3 sequence reads: CASSLVAGGSTDTQYF. In nucleotides, the CDR3 is TGTGCCAGCAGCCTCGTAGCGGGGGGGAGCACAGATACGCAGTATTTT.

The rearrangement joins TRBV5-8 to TRBJ2-7; TRBD1 matches at 10 bases. Germline-derived CDR1 and CDR2 are SGHTS and YDEGEE. The CDR3 consists of 14 residues. V shed 4 bases, J shed 4 bases, and the junction held 5 bases outside the gene matches. The DNA for the CDR3 is TGTGCCAGCAGCCGGGGACAGGGGCTTTACGAGCAGTACTTC. It codes for CASSRGQGLYEQYF.